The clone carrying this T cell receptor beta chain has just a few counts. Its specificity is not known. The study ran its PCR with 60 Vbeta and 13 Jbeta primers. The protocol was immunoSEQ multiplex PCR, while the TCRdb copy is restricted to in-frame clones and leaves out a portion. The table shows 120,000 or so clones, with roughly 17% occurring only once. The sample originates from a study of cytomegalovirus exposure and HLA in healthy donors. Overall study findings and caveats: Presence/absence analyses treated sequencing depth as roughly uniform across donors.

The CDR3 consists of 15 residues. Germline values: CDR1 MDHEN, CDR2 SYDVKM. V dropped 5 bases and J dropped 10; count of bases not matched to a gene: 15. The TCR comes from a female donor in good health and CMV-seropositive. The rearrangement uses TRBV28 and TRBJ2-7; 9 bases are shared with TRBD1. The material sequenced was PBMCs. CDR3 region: CASSGPGTGLKPQYF. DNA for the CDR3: TGTGCCAGCAGTGGACCCGGGACAGGGTTAAAACCTCAGTACTTC.